What follows are 29 T cell receptor beta chains derived from one specimen sequenced in a study of cytotoxic CD8 clonotypes in ibrutinib-treated CLL. Profiling relied on immunoSEQ multiplex PCR, and the TCRdb table lists in-frame clones only, not all of them. The data contain about 29,000 clones, 62% of them singletons. Sample: PBMCs, taken before ibrutinib treatment. All receptors come from a human donor with chronic lymphocytic leukemia.

V gene TRBV5-1 combines with J gene TRBJ2-2; D is ambiguous. The V gene's germline CDR1 is SGHRS and CDR2 YFSETQ. There are 14 residues in the CDR3. Trimming stripped 3 bases from V and 5 bases from J, with 11 bases between. In DNA, the CDR3 is TGCGCCAGCAGCTCCTCAGAGATGACCGGGGAGCTGTTTTTT. This translates into CASSSSEMTGELFF.

The V call is TRBV6-5, the J call TRBJ2-3, with 10 nucleotides matching TRBD2. Germline-derived CDR1 and CDR2 are MNHEY and SVGAGI. Trimming at V came to 6 bases and at J to 3 bases, leaving 3 bases not matched to a gene. The length of the CDR3 is 14 residues. CDR3 sequence: CASRLAGATDTQYF. CDR3 coding DNA: TGTGCCAGCAGGCTAGCGGGAGCAACAGATACGCAGTATTTT.

The chain couples TRBV7-2 to TRBJ2-7; tentatively, D is TRBD1 or TRBD2 (5 bases each). V gave up 5 bases and J gave up 5 bases, with 19 bases separating them. CDR3 length equals 15 residues. Germline-derived CDR1 and CDR2 are SGHTA and FQGNSA. CDR3: CASSLDWDVLNEQYF. Written as DNA, the CDR3 is TGTGCCAGCAGCCTCGATTGGGACGTGCTCAACGAGCAGTACTTC.

In this sample, this clone turned up a few times. V is TRBV28 and J is TRBJ1-5, with D unclear. The CDR3 has 13 residues. Trimming left V 6 bases short and J 1 base short, with 7 bases between. Per germline, CDR1 MDHEN and CDR2 SYDVKM. CDR3 loop: CASRPGSNQPQHF. The CDR3 DNA reads as TGTGCCAGCAGGCCGGGGAGCAATCAGCCCCAGCATTTT.

The chain employs TRBV6-1 and TRBJ1-5; perhaps TRBD1 as D (5 bases). With 4 bases removed from V and 0 bases from J, the gap between germline ends came to 13 bases. The CDR3 extends over 16 amino acids. Germline-derived CDR1 and CDR2 are MNHNS and SASEGT. CDR3 sequence (DNA): TGTGCCAGCAGTGCCGCCGGACACTATAGCAATCAGCCCCAGCATTTT. Amino acid sequence: CASSAAGHYSNQPQHF.

J is TRBJ2-7 and V is TRBV30; no firm D call. The CDR3 sequence is 14 residues long. The ends were cut back, 3 bases at V and 3 bases at J, with 15 bases in the middle. The germline V gene encodes CDR1 GTSNPN and CDR2 SVGIG (reference sequence). The CDR3 region is CAWRSQVKFYEQYF. The CDR3 DNA reads TGTGCCTGGAGATCCCAGGTAAAGTTCTACGAGCAGTACTTC.

The chain links TRBV7-2 to TRBJ2-5; TRBD1 might be the D (5 bases). CDR3 length: 14 residues. Deletions cut 7 bases from V and 5 bases from J, with 17 bases between. Germline V lookup: CDR1 SGHTA, CDR2 FQGNSA. CDR3 nucleotide sequence: TGTGCCAGCACCCCCCAGGCAGGGTTGGAGACCCAGTACTTC. Its protein is CASTPQAGLETQYF.

The table lists this clone with a few counts. The CDR3 sequence: CASSGLAGGIYEQYF. CDR3 coding DNA: TGTGCCAGCAGTGGCCTAGCGGGAGGTATATACGAGCAGTACTTC. The chain carries TRBV27 and TRBJ2-7, with 11 bases matching TRBD2. Trimming took 5 bases from V and 4 from J; bases not matched to a gene: 7. Germline CDR1 MNHEY, CDR2 SMNVEV (reference sequence). The CDR3 contains 15 residues.

CDR3 DNA sequence: TGTGCCAGTCGTGGGACAGCGAACACCGGGGAGCTGTTTTTT. Encoded protein: CASRGTANTGELFF. The chain recombines TRBV7-6 with TRBJ2-2; 7 nucleotides align to TRBD1. Germline assignment: CDR1 SGHVS and CDR2 FNYEAQ. This CDR3 spans 14 amino acids. After removal of 9 bases from V and 0 bases from J, the junction contained 4 bases not matched to a gene.

The genes are TRBV2 and TRBJ2-7, with 8 bases identical to TRBD1. V shed 7 bases and J 3 bases; nucleotides not matched to a gene: 8. Germline assignment: CDR1 SNHLY and CDR2 FYNNEI. The CDR3 covers 14 residues. CDR3: CASTADRELYEQYF. DNA for the CDR3: TGTGCCAGCACCGCGGACAGGGAGCTCTACGAGCAGTACTTC.

The chain is built from TRBV2 and TRBJ2-1; D may be TRBD1 or TRBD2 (5 bases each). Trimming cost V 8 bases and J 13 bases, with 15 bases left between them. The CDR3 is 11 amino acids. Germline-derived CDR1 and CDR2 are SNHLY and FYNNEI. The CDR3 region is CASRIRGFQFF. CDR3 bases: TGTGCCAGCCGAATACGGGGCTTTCAGTTCTTC.

The chain is built from TRBV7-2 and TRBJ1-4, with D unresolved. Trimming pared 5 bases from V and 4 bases from J, leaving 5 bases between. The CDR3 is 12 residues long. Germline V CDR1 and CDR2: SGHTA, FQGNSA. CDR3 sequence reads: CASSPRNEKLFF. The CDR3 DNA reads TGTGCCAGCAGCCCCCGTAATGAAAAACTGTTTTTT.

The chain combines TRBV28 with TRBJ1-2; possible D gene TRBD1, 5 bases. The V end lost 1 base, the J end lost 3 bases, and 9 bases lay between the germline ends. The germline CDR1 and CDR2 sequences are MDHEN and SYDVKM. The CDR3 has 14 residues. For the CDR3, the DNA is TGTGCCAGCAGTTTATATGGGGGTGACTATGGCTACACCTTC. Its protein is CASSLYGGDYGYTF.

The count of this clone is one. J is TRBJ1-4 and V is TRBV6-6; D uncertain. V was cut by 2 bases and J by 5 bases, with 9 bases left in between. CDR1 is MNHNY, CDR2 SVGAGI, per germline (reference sequence). This CDR3 has 14 amino acids. The CDR3 DNA sequence: TGTGCCAGCAGTTACGGAGCGGTCAATGAAAAACTGTTTTTT. It yields the protein CASSYGAVNEKLFF.

This clone is large. The chain carries TRBV18 and TRBJ1-2; D perhaps matches TRBD1 (6 bases). The V end lost 2 bases, the J end lost 4 bases, and 14 bases lay between the germline ends. The CDR3 is 15 amino acids. CDR1 is KGHSH and CDR2 is LQKENI in the germline V gene. The CDR3 is CASSPTGQGIYGYTF. The CDR3 DNA sequence: TGTGCCAGCTCACCAACAGGGCAGGGGATCTATGGCTACACCTTC. The variable domain in full, with the rest retrieved from reference TRBV18 and TRBJ1-2, is NAGVMQNPRHLVRRRGQEARLRCSPMKGHSHVYWYRQLPEEGLKFMVYLQKENIIDESGMPKERFSAEFPKEGPSILRIQQVVRGDSAAYFCASSPTGQGIYGYTFGSGTRLTVV.

This chain joins TRBV13 and TRBJ1-1; tentatively, D is TRBD1 (6 bases). Germline CDR1 and CDR2: PRHDT and FYEKMQ (reference sequence). The V gene lost 5 bases and the J gene lost 2 bases, with 9 bases spanning the gap. This CDR3 is 13 amino acids long. The CDR3 DNA follows: TGTGCCAGCAGCCCACAGGGAAACACTGAAGCTTTCTTT. Translation: CASSPQGNTEAFF. Drawing the rest from reference TRBV13 and TRBJ1-1, the complete variable domain is AAGVIQSPRHLIKEKRETATLKCYPIPRHDTVYWYQQGPGQDPQFLISFYEKMQSDKGSIPDRFSAQQFSDYHSELNMSSLELGDSALYFCASSPQGNTEAFFGQGTRLTVV.

The V call is TRBV19, the J call TRBJ1-4; maybe TRBD1 (6 bases). The germline V gene encodes CDR1 LNHDA and CDR2 SQIVND (reference sequence). The V end was cut by 4 bases, the J end by 2 bases, with 14 bases between. CDR3 length equals 16 residues. CDR3 bases: TGTGCCAGTAGTACAGACAGGACACCGACTAATGAAAAACTGTTTTTT. Protein: CASSTDRTPTNEKLFF.

The rearrangement joins TRBV6-5 to TRBJ2-3; D call uncertain. CDR1 and CDR2 (germline): MNHEY, SVGAGI. The CDR3 is 16 residues long. The V and J ends lost 2 bases and 2 bases respectively, with 14 bases between them. CDR3 amino acids: CASSYMRSANTDTQYF. DNA for the CDR3: TGTGCCAGCAGTTACATGCGGTCAGCAAACACAGATACGCAGTATTTT.

The chain carries TRBV5-1 and TRBJ2-7, with no clear D. The CDR3 contains 16 residues. V shed 1 base and J shed 3 bases, with 17 bases lying between them. Germline CDR1 is SGHRS and CDR2 is YFSETQ. DNA of the CDR3: TGCGCCAGCAGCTTGTCCGAGATCGCGACGAGCTACGAGCAGTACTTC. Its protein is CASSLSEIATSYEQYF.

The chain couples TRBV2 to TRBJ2-1, with 13 bases identical to TRBD2. Per germline, CDR1 SNHLY and CDR2 FYNNEI. With 2 bases clipped from V and 0 bases from J, the junction kept 10 bases outside the gene matches. The CDR3 totals 20 residues. CDR3 sequence reads: CASSETLGLAGVSSYNEQFF. In DNA, the CDR3 is TGTGCCAGCAGTGAAACTCTCGGACTAGCGGGAGTTAGCTCCTACAATGAGCAGTTCTTC.

The J gene is TRBJ2-7, the V gene TRBV9; no definite D call. The CDR3 is 13 residues long. Trimming took 4 bases from V and 2 from J, leaving 10 bases between them. Germline lookup yields CDR1 SGDLS and CDR2 YYNGEE. For the CDR3, the DNA is TGTGCCAGCAGCCTGGACGGTACCTACGAGCAGTACTTC. Encoded protein: CASSLDGTYEQYF.

A few counts support this clone. V and J are TRBV9 and TRBJ2-1; 7 bases align to TRBD2. There are 16 residues in the CDR3. V lost 7 bases to trimming and J lost 3 bases; unmatched junction nucleotides: 13. Germline CDR1 SGDLS, CDR2 YYNGEE. Here the CDR3 DNA reads TGTGCCAGCGAGCCCAGCGGGGATTCCAACTACAATGAGCAGTTCTTC. Protein: CASEPSGDSNYNEQFF.

This clone was detected only once. The rearrangement links TRBV30 to TRBJ1-6; 8 nucleotides line up with TRBD1. The germline gives CDR1 GTSNPN, CDR2 SVGIG (reference sequence). The CDR3 consists of 13 residues. The trim removed 7 bases at V and 8 bases at J, leaving 7 bases unmatched. The DNA for the CDR3 is TGTGCCTTCCAGACAGGGGCGGATTCACCCCTCCACTTT. Protein: CAFQTGADSPLHF.

V gene TRBV7-9 combines with J gene TRBJ1-1; no reliable D call. The CDR3 consists of 8 residues. The V gene's germline CDR1 is SEHNR and CDR2 FQNEAQ (reference sequence). Trimming removed 8 bases from V and 12 bases from J, with 7 bases in between. CDR3 sequence reads: CASDGPFF. The CDR3 region has the DNA TGTGCCAGCGACGGACCTTTCTTT.

V gene TRBV9 combines with J gene TRBJ2-1; D is possibly TRBD2 (5 bases). The V gene's germline CDR1 is SGDLS and CDR2 YYNGEE. This CDR3 contains 13 residues. Trimming stripped 3 bases from V and 3 bases from J, with 7 bases between. CDR3 loop: CASSAGSYNEQFF. The DNA of the CDR3 is TGTGCCAGCAGCGCGGGGAGCTACAATGAGCAGTTCTTC. The full variable domain, rest sourced from reference TRBV9 and TRBJ2-1, is DSGVTQTPKHLITATGQRVTLRCSPRSGDLSVYWYQQSLDQGLQFLIQYYNGEERAKGNILERFSAQQFPDLHSELNLSSLELGDSALYFCASSAGSYNEQFFGPGTRLTVL.

About this clone itself: The germline gene is not matched at one end of the junction; a read error may be the cause. The chain is built from TRBV19 and TRBJ2-4; tentative D call: TRBD1 (6 bases). This CDR3 comprises 11 residues. CDR1 and CDR2 from the germline V gene are LNHDA and SQIVND (reference sequence). The CDR3 DNA is TGTGCCAGTAGTATAAAGGGGGAACGATCCTTC. It specifies CASSIKGERSF.

V and J are TRBV7-9 and TRBJ2-5; D ambiguous. The CDR3 loop spans 13 amino acids. CDR1 and CDR2 (germline): SEHNR, FQNEAQ (reference sequence). The ends were cut back, 0 bases at V and 5 bases at J, with 7 bases in the middle. CDR3 in DNA: TGTGCCAGCAGCTTAGCCGCTACGGAGACCCAGTACTTC. It is translated as CASSLAATETQYF.

This chain joins TRBV4-1 and TRBJ1-2, with 7 bases matching TRBD1. This CDR3 contains 13 residues. J gave up 7 bases and V 3 bases, and 5 bases lay outside the gene matches. Germline CDR1 is MGHRA and CDR2 is YSYEKL. The CDR3 DNA sequence: TGCGCCAGCAGCCAGACAGGGTCTGGTGGCTACACCTTC. Its translation is CASSQTGSGGYTF.

This sequence joins TRBV2 and TRBJ1-1, with D perhaps matching TRBD1 (6 bases). V dropped 8 bases and J dropped 3 bases, with 16 bases sitting between them. The CDR3 totals 14 residues. CDR1 is SNHLY and CDR2 is FYNNEI in the germline V gene. The CDR3 DNA reads TGTGCCAGCGGTATTCGGGGGGGCGACACTGAAGCTTTCTTT. This sequence encodes CASGIRGGDTEAFF.